The subject of this entry is one T cell receptor beta chain. These data originate in a study of T cells after yellow fever vaccination. Study information: Where fractions had low cell numbers, libraries were prepared from them with the SMART-Seq v4 Ultra Low Input RNA kit.

Regarding the study as a whole: It was the secondary response that reached its peak faster, day 5 versus 15, but it was weaker.

The CDR3 is 13 amino acids. The V and J ends lost 5 bases and 6 bases respectively, with 13 bases between them. Germline V gives CDR1 LNHDA, CDR2 SQIVND (reference sequence). It was through 5'RACE template switching that TCR cDNA was made, with a universal primer site and UMIs added. One entry per CDR3 protein results from TCRdb running MiXCR on the 5' RACE reads. Of about 52,000 distinct CDR3 sequences in the sample, less than 8% were seen once. The sequence came from a man aged 18 to 29 who received the YFV17D yellow fever vaccine. Sample: CD8+ T cells not binding an NS4B(214-222) dextramer, sorted from PBMCs, taken roughly 46 days after the first yellow fever vaccination. This chain joins TRBV19 and TRBJ1-2; weak D call: TRBD1 (5 bases). This CDR3 is CASSGSGLDGYTF. The CDR3 nucleotides read TGTGCCAGTAGTGGCTCGGGACTTGATGGCTACACCTTC.